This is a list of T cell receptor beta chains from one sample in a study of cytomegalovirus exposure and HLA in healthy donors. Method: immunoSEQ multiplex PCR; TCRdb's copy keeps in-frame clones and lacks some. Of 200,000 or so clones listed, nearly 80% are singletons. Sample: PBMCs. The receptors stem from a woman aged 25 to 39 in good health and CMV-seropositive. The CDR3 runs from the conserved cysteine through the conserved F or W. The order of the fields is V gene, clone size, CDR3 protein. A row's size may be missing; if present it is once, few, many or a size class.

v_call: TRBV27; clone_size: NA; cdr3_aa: CASSFRQGPYGYTF
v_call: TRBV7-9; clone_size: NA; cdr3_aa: CASREEGFNEQFF
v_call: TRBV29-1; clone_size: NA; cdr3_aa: CSAKAGGNTNEQFF
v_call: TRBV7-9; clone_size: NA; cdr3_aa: CASSAQGALGTEAFF
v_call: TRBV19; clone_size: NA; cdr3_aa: CATSRDNHIQYF
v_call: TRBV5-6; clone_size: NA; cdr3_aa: CASSNRQGAPTGELFF
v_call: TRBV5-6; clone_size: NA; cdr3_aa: CASSLEGLAGSYNEQFF
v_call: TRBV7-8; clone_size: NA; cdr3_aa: CASSALARGRRWSNYGYTF
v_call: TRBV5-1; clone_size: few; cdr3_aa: CASSPPDRAYEQYF
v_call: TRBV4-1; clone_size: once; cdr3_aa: CASSQDQTGNYGYTF
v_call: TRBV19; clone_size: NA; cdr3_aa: CASSIPGSSNQPQHF
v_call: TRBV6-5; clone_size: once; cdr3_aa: CASSYSERYSPLHF
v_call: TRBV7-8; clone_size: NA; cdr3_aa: CASSRTGSQPYEQYF
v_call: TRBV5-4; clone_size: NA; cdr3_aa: CASSLTGAQETQYF
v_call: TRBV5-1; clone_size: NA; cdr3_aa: CASSEQETQYF
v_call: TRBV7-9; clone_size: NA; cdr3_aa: CASSLGGGANPIYF
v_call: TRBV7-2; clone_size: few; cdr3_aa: CASSLYGRDNEQFF
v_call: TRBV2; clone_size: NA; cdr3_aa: CASSAGVWNTEAFF
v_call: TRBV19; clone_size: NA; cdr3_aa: CASSSGWDTQYF
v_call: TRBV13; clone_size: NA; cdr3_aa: CASSLGQYNEQFF
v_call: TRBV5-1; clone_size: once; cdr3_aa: CASSFRAAGSSYEQYF
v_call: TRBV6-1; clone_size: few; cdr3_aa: CASGSRSSYEQYF
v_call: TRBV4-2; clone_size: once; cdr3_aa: CASSLGQGNQPQHF
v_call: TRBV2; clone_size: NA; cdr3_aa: CASRRTRGSEQYF
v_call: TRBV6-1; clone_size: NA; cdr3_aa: CASSESTGRGYYGYTF
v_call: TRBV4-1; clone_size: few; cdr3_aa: CASSGAKLGGRGETQYF
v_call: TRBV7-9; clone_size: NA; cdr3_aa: CASSGTDRGMSEAFF
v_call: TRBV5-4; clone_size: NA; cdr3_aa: CASSLGLAGITDTQYF
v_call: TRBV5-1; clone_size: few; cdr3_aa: CASSFWGQGQGSYGYTF
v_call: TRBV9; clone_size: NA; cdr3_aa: CASSVGTSGQETQYF
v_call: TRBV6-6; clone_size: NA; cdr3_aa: CASSSTSGKREQYF
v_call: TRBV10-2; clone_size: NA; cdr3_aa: CASGGRIYEQYF
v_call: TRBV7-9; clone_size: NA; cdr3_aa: CASSQGQGAYEQYF
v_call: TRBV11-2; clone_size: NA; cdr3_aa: CASSRTVNQPQHF
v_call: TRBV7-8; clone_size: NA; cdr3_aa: CASSLVGGDSGYEQYF
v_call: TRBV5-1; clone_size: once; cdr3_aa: CASSLTGETYEQYF
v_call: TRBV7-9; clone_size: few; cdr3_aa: CASRAQGRSSPLHF
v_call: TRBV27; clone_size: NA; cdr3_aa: CASSFQGTLDEQFF
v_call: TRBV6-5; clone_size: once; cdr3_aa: CASSYGLAGENEQFF
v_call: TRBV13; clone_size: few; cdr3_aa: CASSAGETQYF
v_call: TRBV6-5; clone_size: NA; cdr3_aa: CASGQGKTQYF
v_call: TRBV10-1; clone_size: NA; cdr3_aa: CASSRRGGTEAFF
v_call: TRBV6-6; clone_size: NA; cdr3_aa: CASSRLAGGLYNEQFF
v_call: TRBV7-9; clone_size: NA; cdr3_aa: CASSFTSGMAPGEQYF
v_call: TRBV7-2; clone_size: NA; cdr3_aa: CASNQGGELFF